These 14 T cell receptor beta chains originate from one sample sequenced in a study of vaccination effects on CD4 cells after COVID-19. Sequencing used immunoSEQ multiplex PCR; TCRdb keeps in-frame clones, though not all of them. The top ten hold about 25% of the sample, which has tens of thousands of clones, more than 60% seen once. Viral peptide pools were used in the ViraFEST assay to expand antigen-specific CD4+ T cells, and sequencing came afterward. CD4+ T cells were isolated after about nine days of culture. According to the study, vaccine recipients showed no prior SARS-CoV-2 infection and negative nucleocapsid antibodies. Their recognized antigens are unknown. This specimen was CD4+ T cells from PBMCs cultured with HCoV-OC43 spike peptides, taken before COVID-19 vaccination. Subset meaning: HCoV-OC43 spike overlapping peptide pool stimulation. These TCRs come from a human donor who received a COVID-19 vaccine.

The chain carries TRBV4-3 and TRBJ1-2; TRBD1 matches 7 bases. Germline V gene data show CDR1 as LGHNA and CDR2 as YSLEER. The V and J ends lost 0 bases and 0 bases, in that order; junction bases with no gene match: 10. This CDR3 has 18 residues. DNA of the CDR3: TGCGCCAGCAGCCAAGATGTCCTAAGGGGACAGCCTAACTATGGCTACACCTTC. As protein: CASSQDVLRGQPNYGYTF.

The chain joins TRBV19 to TRBJ2-6; D possibly corresponds to TRBD2 (5 bases). The CDR3 is 14 amino acids. Germline values: CDR1 LNHDA, CDR2 SQIVND (reference sequence). V shed 1 base and J shed 9 bases, with 10 bases lying between them. CDR3 protein: CASSIVGRDNVLTF. The CDR3 DNA reads TGTGCCAGTAGTATAGTAGGCCGGGACAACGTCCTGACTTTC.

The gene calls are TRBV18 and TRBJ2-1, with D perhaps TRBD1 or TRBD2 (6 bases each). CDR1 and CDR2 from the germline V gene are KGHSH and LQKENI. The V and J ends lost 5 bases and 8 bases respectively, with 13 bases between them. This CDR3 has 13 residues. The CDR3 reads CASSSRGGDEQFF. Written as DNA, the CDR3 is TGTGCCAGCTCAAGCAGGGGCGGGGATGAGCAGTTCTTC. Based on the CDR3 plus reference TRBV18 and TRBJ2-1, the full variable domain is NAGVMQNPRHLVRRRGQEARLRCSPMKGHSHVYWYRQLPEEGLKFMVYLQKENIIDESGMPKERFSAEFPKEGPSILRIQQVVRGDSAAYFCASSSRGGDEQFFGPGTRLTVL.

The chain combines TRBV27 with TRBJ2-7; tentatively, D is TRBD2 (5 bases). The CDR3 loop spans 14 amino acids. The V gene lost 11 bases and the J gene lost 1 base, with 18 bases spanning the gap. The germline CDR1 and CDR2 sequences are MNHEY and SMNVEV (reference sequence). For the CDR3, the DNA is TGTGCCTCCGCAAGGGCGCGGGCATCCTACGAGCAGTACTTC. It codes for CASARARASYEQYF.

The V and J genes are TRBV28 and TRBJ2-1; TRBD1 aligns across 9 bases. CDR3 length: 15 amino acids. CDR1 and CDR2 from the germline V gene are MDHEN and SYDVKM. The V and J ends lost 6 bases and 2 bases, in that order; junction bases with no gene match: 5. CDR3 nucleotide sequence: TGTGCCAGCAGAGCTCGGGACAGGGCCTACAATGAGCAGTTCTTC. Protein: CASRARDRAYNEQFF.

The V and J genes are TRBV28 and TRBJ2-3; D not resolved. The CDR3 runs to 13 residues. From germline, CDR1 is MDHEN and CDR2 SYDVKM. V was pared by 5 bases and J by 2 bases, with 8 bases between. CDR3 sequence: CASSRRTTDTQYF. In DNA, the CDR3 is TGTGCCAGCAGTAGGCGGACCACAGATACGCAGTATTTT.

The chain carries TRBV5-4 and TRBJ1-1, with 9 bases aligning to TRBD1. Trimming removed 4 bases from V and 11 bases from J; junction bases left unmatched: 18. This CDR3 spans 16 amino acids. CDR1 and CDR2 from the germline V gene are SGHNT and YYREEE (reference sequence). For the CDR3, the DNA is TGTGCCAGCAGCCCCGCCCAGACAGGGGGTCTTCGATCGGCTTTCTTT. It encodes CASSPAQTGGLRSAFF.

J is TRBJ2-3 and V is TRBV4-1; D tentatively reads TRBD1 or TRBD2 (6 bases each). Trimming pared 7 bases from V and 4 bases from J, leaving 12 bases between. Germline lookup yields CDR1 MGHRA and CDR2 YSYEKL. This CDR3 region has 13 residues. CDR3 sequence: CASKGGSADTQYF. CDR3 nucleotide sequence: TGCGCCAGCAAGGGGGGATCCGCAGATACGCAGTATTTT.

The CDR3 DNA reads as TGTGCCTGGAGTGAGGGACACTACTATGGCTACACCTTC. This gives the protein CAWSEGHYYGYTF. The rearrangement uses TRBV30 and TRBJ1-2, with D perhaps TRBD1 (6 bases). V dropped 1 base and J dropped 3 bases, with 9 bases sitting between them. CDR3 length: 13 amino acids. The V gene's germline CDR1 is GTSNPN and CDR2 SVGIG (reference sequence).

The gene calls are TRBV7-8 and TRBJ1-1; weak D call: TRBD1 (6 bases). CDR3 length equals 13 residues. V lost 5 bases, J lost 5 bases, and 12 bases lay in between. Germline V lookup: CDR1 SGHVS, CDR2 FQNEAQ. This chain's CDR3 is CASSIIQGTEAFF. In DNA form, the CDR3 reads TGTGCCAGCAGCATTATACAGGGAACTGAAGCTTTCTTT.

This clone was observed once. This chain links TRBV3-1 (or the pseudogene TRBV3-2) with TRBJ2-2, with TRBD2 matching over 12 bases. Germline CDR1 LGHDT, CDR2 YNNKEL (reference sequence). The length of the CDR3 is 16 residues. With 4 bases clipped from V and 6 bases from J, the junction kept 6 bases outside the gene matches. The CDR3 DNA follows: TGTGCCAGCAGCCCTAGGACTAGCGGGATGGCCGGGGAGCTGTTTTTT. As protein: CASSPRTSGMAGELFF.

This clone has just one count. The rearrangement uses TRBV28 and TRBJ1-5; D call uncertain. In germline, CDR1 is MDHEN, CDR2 SYDVKM. V was shortened by 5 bases and J by 7 bases, with 12 bases between the two germline ends. CDR3 length: 13 residues. The CDR3 DNA sequence: TGTGCCAGCAGTGGGAGGGTCCGCCAGCCCCAGCATTTT. The encoded protein is CASSGRVRQPQHF.

The chain is built from TRBV5-1 and TRBJ2-7; 10 positions match TRBD1. Trimming removed 1 base from V and 5 bases from J; junction bases left unmatched: 15. The CDR3 covers 18 residues. Germline V gives CDR1 SGHRS, CDR2 YFSETQ. The CDR3 spells CASSLRGDRGPWKNEQYF. The CDR3 DNA reads as TGCGCCAGCAGCTTGCGTGGGGACAGGGGCCCGTGGAAGAACGAGCAGTACTTC.

This rearrangement joins TRBV18 to TRBJ1-4; 8 bases fit TRBD1. Germline lookup yields CDR1 KGHSH and CDR2 LQKENI. The CDR3 is 16 residues long. V lost 3 bases, J lost 8 bases, and 11 bases stayed unmatched. CDR3 sequence: CASSPPGTGGQEKLFF. As DNA, the CDR3 is TGTGCCAGCTCACCCCCTGGTACAGGGGGTCAGGAAAAACTGTTTTTT.